A single sample gave rise to the 32 T cell receptor beta chains below, sequenced in a study of blood T cell repertoires in COVID-19. The table came from immunoSEQ multiplex PCR; TCRdb's copy has only in-frame clones and leaves some out. Here the sample spans tens of thousands of clones, 70% to 90% being singletons. Source material: peripheral blood. The receptor source for this set is a woman in her seventies with acute or convalescent COVID-19.

V and J are TRBV4-3 and TRBJ2-3; 12 positions match TRBD2. CDR3 length: 17 amino acids. Trimming removed 0 bases from V and 5 bases from J; junction bases left unmatched: 6. In germline, CDR1 is LGHNA, CDR2 YSLEER. In DNA form, the CDR3 reads TGCGCCAGCAGCCAAGATAACTTACTAGCGGGGGGAGATACGCAGTATTTT. Protein sequence: CASSQDNLLAGGDTQYF.

V usage is TRBV5-1 and J usage is TRBJ2-3; D is unclear. The germline CDR1 and CDR2 sequences are SGHRS and YFSETQ. CDR3 length: 16 amino acids. V lost 2 bases and J lost 0, with 13 bases in between. This CDR3 reads CASSFGLSASTDTQYF. For the CDR3, the DNA is TGCGCCAGCAGCTTCGGTCTATCTGCTAGCACAGATACGCAGTATTTT.

The chain carries TRBV20-1 and TRBJ1-1; D remains ambiguous. The germline V gene has CDR1 DFQATT and CDR2 SNEGSKA (reference sequence). V was clipped by 5 bases and J by 11 bases, with 12 bases between them. This CDR3 comprises 10 residues. DNA for the CDR3: TGCAGTGCTGTACAAAACGGGGCTTTCTTT. Translation gives CSAVQNGAFF.

The chain is built from TRBV28 and TRBJ1-1; the D gene is possibly TRBD1 (5 bases). CDR3 length equals 12 residues. V lost 3 bases and J 7 bases, leaving 9 bases between the germline ends. Germline assignment: CDR1 MDHEN and CDR2 SYDVKM. The CDR3 bases are TGTGCCAGCAGTTTGAGCAGGGATGAAGCTTTCTTT. This codes for CASSLSRDEAFF.

This clone was seen a single time. This chain uses TRBV5-4 with TRBJ1-6, with D possibly being TRBD1 (5 bases). CDR1 SGHNT and CDR2 YYREEE come from the germline V gene (reference sequence). Trimming took 3 bases from V and 10 from J, leaving 14 bases between them. CDR3 length: 14 amino acids. CDR3 in DNA: TGTGCCAGCAGCTCCCCAGGGATGGGCTCACCCCTCCACTTT. Protein product: CASSSPGMGSPLHF.

The V and J genes are TRBV11-2 and TRBJ1-1; D gene unclear. Per the germline V gene, CDR1 is SGHAT and CDR2 is FQNNGV. The CDR3 is made up of 15 amino acids. V was pared by 6 bases and J by 1 base, with 15 bases between. CDR3 residues: CASSSSQAPNTEAFF. CDR3 sequence (DNA): TGTGCCAGCAGTTCTTCCCAGGCTCCGAACACTGAAGCTTTCTTT.

The chain carries TRBV7-9 and TRBJ1-2, with 7 bases matching TRBD1. The CDR3 runs to 14 residues. Germline V gene sequence: CDR1 SEHNR, CDR2 FQNEAQ (reference sequence). Germline trimming cut 3 bases from V and 4 bases from J; bases unmatched to any gene: 5. The CDR3 protein is CASSLDRIAYGYTF. As DNA, the CDR3 is TGTGCCAGCAGCTTGGACAGGATTGCCTATGGCTACACCTTC.

This chain's CDR3 is CASSPLGSLYEQYF. The CDR3 bases are TGTGCCAGCAGCCCCCTAGGCAGCCTCTACGAGCAGTACTTC. V gene TRBV11-2 combines with J gene TRBJ2-7; D unresolved. Trimming cost V 5 bases and J 3 bases, with 14 bases left between them. This CDR3 has 14 residues. Germline CDR1 and CDR2: SGHAT and FQNNGV.

The CDR3 DNA is TGTGCCAGTAGTATCGTGGGGACAGGGGATGGCTACACCTTC. It encodes CASSIVGTGDGYTF. The genes are TRBV19 and TRBJ1-2, with 10 bases that match TRBD1. Looked up from germline, CDR1 is LNHDA and CDR2 is SQIVND (reference sequence). The CDR3 runs to 14 residues. V shed 3 bases and J 6 bases; nucleotides not matched to a gene: 4. Together with reference TRBV19 and TRBJ1-2, the CDR3 gives the full variable domain: DGGITQSPKYLFRKEGQNVTLSCEQNLNHDAMYWYRQDPGQGLRLIYYSQIVNDFQKGDIAEGYSVSREKKESFPLTVTSAQKNPTAFYLCASSIVGTGDGYTFGSGTRLTVV.

This clone was detected once. V is TRBV7-3 and J is TRBJ2-3, with TRBD2 as a possible D gene (7 bases). V was trimmed by 2 bases and J by 2 bases, leaving 11 bases between them. The CDR3 contains 15 residues. Germline CDR1 and CDR2: SGHTA and FQGTGA. The CDR3 sequence is CASSLGGDTTDTQYF. The CDR3 DNA is TGTGCCAGCAGCTTAGGGGGGGACACCACAGATACGCAGTATTTT.

The chain joins TRBV7-2 to TRBJ1-1, with 8 bases lining up with TRBD1. Trimming removed 0 bases from V and 4 bases from J; junction bases left unmatched: 7. There are 16 residues in the CDR3. CDR1 SGHTA and CDR2 FQGNSA come from the germline V gene. CDR3 sequence: CASSLATPTGATEAFF. CDR3 nucleotide sequence: TGTGCCAGCAGCTTAGCGACACCGACAGGGGCCACTGAAGCTTTCTTT. The variable domain in full, completed from reference TRBV7-2 and TRBJ1-1, reads GAGVSQSPSNKVTEKGKDVELRCDPISGHTALYWYRQSLGQGLEFLIYFQGNSAPDKSGLPSDRFSAERTGGSVSTLTIQRTQQEDSAVYLCASSLATPTGATEAFFGQGTRLTVV.

The CDR3 bases are TGTGCCAGCAGCTTGCTAGGAGGGAGCTCCTACGAGCAGTACTTC. Encoded protein: CASSLLGGSSYEQYF. The chain has TRBV7-2 and TRBJ2-7, with D tentatively TRBD2 (6 bases). The CDR3 sequence is 15 residues long. V was clipped by 3 bases and J by 0 bases, with 12 bases between them. CDR1 and CDR2 (germline): SGHTA, FQGNSA.

By its share, this clone is medium-sized. V gene TRBV11-3 combines with J gene TRBJ2-1; 7 bases are a match to TRBD1. This CDR3 has 14 residues. V gave up 5 bases and J gave up 6 bases; unmatched junction bases: 7. Looked up from germline, CDR1 is SGHNT and CDR2 is YENEEA. The CDR3 nucleotides read TGTGCCAGCAGCCCCACCCCAGGGGGCAATGAGCAGTTCTTC. This translates into CASSPTPGGNEQFF. The whole variable domain, filled in from reference TRBV11-3 and TRBJ2-1, reads EAGVVQSPRYKIIEKKQPVAFWCNPISGHNTLYWYLQNLGQGPELLIRYENEEAVDDSQLPKDRFSAERLKGVDSTLKIQPAELGDSAVYLCASSPTPGGNEQFFGPGTRLTVL.

A single count supports this clone. DNA for the CDR3: TGTGCCAGCAGTTTAGTTGGGACTAGCTACAATGAGCAGTTCTTC. Translation: CASSLVGTSYNEQFF. This chain joins TRBV28 and TRBJ2-1; the match to TRBD2 covers 8 bases. The J segment lost 3 bases and the V segment lost 2 bases, leaving 3 bases of the junction unmatched. The CDR3 spans 15 residues. Looked up from germline, CDR1 is MDHEN and CDR2 is SYDVKM.

The chain joins TRBV6-6 to TRBJ2-3; 15 bases fit TRBD2. Unmatched junction bases numbered 4, after V lost 5 bases and J lost 1 base. This CDR3 is built from 17 residues. The germline V gene encodes CDR1 MNHNY and CDR2 SVGAGI (reference sequence). The CDR3 region has the DNA TGTGCCAGCAGTCGGACTAGCGGGGGGGTTCGCACAGATACGCAGTATTTT. Protein sequence: CASSRTSGGVRTDTQYF.

J is TRBJ1-2 and V is TRBV28; D call uncertain. With 7 bases removed from V and 4 bases from J, the gap between germline ends came to 13 bases. This CDR3 has 13 residues. The germline V gene has CDR1 MDHEN and CDR2 SYDVKM. CDR3 loop: CASTGVASYGYTF. CDR3 nucleotide sequence: TGTGCCAGCACCGGGGTAGCCAGCTATGGCTACACCTTC.

This chain uses TRBV5-4 with TRBJ2-3; TRBD1 aligns across 10 bases. The V and J ends lost 1 base and 8 bases, in that order; junction bases with no gene match: 7. Germline values: CDR1 SGHNT, CDR2 YYREEE (reference sequence). The CDR3 runs 15 residues. Here the CDR3 DNA reads TGTGCCAGCAGCTTGTTGGGACAGGGGTATGGTACGCAGTATTTT. It yields the protein CASSLLGQGYGTQYF.

The chain couples TRBV11-3 to TRBJ1-1; tentative D call: TRBD1 (5 bases). Germline CDR1 is SGHNT and CDR2 is YENEEA. The V end was cut by 0 bases, the J end by 1 base, with 9 bases between. The CDR3 extends over 15 amino acids. The CDR3 reads CASSLDRTRNTEAFF. The CDR3 nucleotides read TGTGCCAGCAGCTTAGACCGGACACGGAACACTGAAGCTTTCTTT.

V and J are TRBV12-3 or TRBV12-4 and TRBJ2-7, with D uncertain. Trimming took 6 bases from V and 4 from J, leaving 10 bases between them. The CDR3 runs to 12 residues. The CDR3 DNA sequence: TGTGCCAGCAGCCGGAACAGTTACGAGCAGTACTTC. Encoded protein: CASSRNSYEQYF.

The CDR3 sequence is CASSSLRGGFDQPQHF. CDR3 nucleotide sequence: TGTGCCAGCAGCTCGCTAAGGGGGGGATTCGATCAGCCCCAGCATTTT. V and J are TRBV7-8 and TRBJ1-5; maybe TRBD1 (6 bases). CDR1 and CDR2 from the germline V gene are SGHVS and FQNEAQ. V shed 4 bases and J shed 5 bases, with 18 bases lying between them. CDR3 length: 16 amino acids.

V usage is TRBV28 and J usage is TRBJ2-7, with a weak D call TRBD2 (5 bases). V lost 6 bases to trimming and J lost 4 bases, with 16 bases between them. This CDR3 spans 14 amino acids. The germline V gene encodes CDR1 MDHEN and CDR2 SYDVKM. The CDR3 loop is CASSPGVSGYEQYF. The CDR3 DNA follows: TGTGCCAGCAGCCCTGGGGTATCGGGATACGAGCAGTACTTC.

The chain uses TRBV12-3 or TRBV12-4 and TRBJ1-6; D ambiguous. This CDR3 has 12 amino acids. V was cut by 6 bases and J by 8 bases, with 8 bases left in between. As DNA, the CDR3 is TGTGCCAGCAGCGAGCGGTATTCACCCCTCCACTTT. It specifies CASSERYSPLHF.

For the CDR3, the DNA is TGTGCCTGGAGGGGACTCCAACATCTGGCCACCGGGGAGCTGTTTTTT. Amino acids: CAWRGLQHLATGELFF. The rearrangement links TRBV30 to TRBJ2-2, with D perhaps TRBD2 (6 bases). The germline V and J ends were trimmed by 3 bases and 4 bases, with 18 bases remaining between them. Germline V gene sequence: CDR1 GTSNPN, CDR2 SVGIG (reference sequence). There are 16 residues in the CDR3.

The V gene is TRBV6-1, the J gene TRBJ1-1; D ambiguous. The CDR3 runs to 14 residues. Germline V gene sequence: CDR1 MNHNS, CDR2 SASEGT. Between the trimmed V and J ends, which lost 3 bases and 1 base, there was a span of 9 bases. CDR3 nucleotides: TGTGCCAGCAGTGATGAGGGCCGGAACACTGAAGCTTTCTTT. This translates into CASSDEGRNTEAFF.

The chain joins TRBV2 to TRBJ1-6; D is unclear. The CDR3 spans 15 residues. Trimming shortened V by 5 bases and J by 10 bases, and 18 bases separated the two germline ends. Germline V gives CDR1 SNHLY, CDR2 FYNNEI. CDR3: CASSPDLRRESPLHF. The CDR3 region has the DNA TGTGCCAGCAGTCCCGACCTTAGGAGGGAATCACCCCTCCACTTT.

This clone was found once. This sample also contains other DNA sequences that code for the same CDR3. The genes are TRBV3-1 (or the pseudogene TRBV3-2) and TRBJ1-1; D gene ambiguous. In germline, CDR1 is LGHDT, CDR2 YNNKEL (reference sequence). There are 14 residues in the CDR3. Trimming stripped 2 bases from V and 5 bases from J, with 12 bases between. The CDR3 region has the DNA TGTGCCAGCAGCCAACCGGGTCCGGGTACTGAAGCTTTCTTT. Translation: CASSQPGPGTEAFF.

This chain connects TRBV7-8 to TRBJ1-5; unclear D gene. Trimming took off 1 base at V and 7 bases at J, with 17 bases between the two ends. This CDR3 has 16 amino acids. Germline values: CDR1 SGHVS, CDR2 FQNEAQ. The CDR3 here is CASSLVAWVRRQPQHF. The DNA for the CDR3 is TGTGCCAGCAGCTTAGTGGCGTGGGTGCGGAGACAGCCCCAGCATTTT. The whole variable domain, filled in from reference TRBV7-8 and TRBJ1-5, reads GAGVSQSPRYKVAKRGQDVALRCDPISGHVSLFWYQQALGQGPEFLTYFQNEAQLDKSGLPSDRFFAERPEGSVSTLKIQRTQQEDSAVYLCASSLVAWVRRQPQHFGDGTRLSIL.

The V call is TRBV2, the J call TRBJ2-7, with unresolved D. CDR1 is SNHLY and CDR2 is FYNNEI in the germline V gene. The CDR3 sequence is 11 residues long. Trimming stripped 6 bases from V and 6 bases from J, with 9 bases between. In DNA, the CDR3 is TGTGCCAGCAGCCCCCTATTCGAGCAGTACTTC. This translates into CASSPLFEQYF.

The rearrangement joins TRBV18 to TRBJ2-3; the D gene is possibly TRBD2 (6 bases). Looked up from germline, CDR1 is KGHSH and CDR2 is LQKENI. The CDR3 runs 13 residues. Between the trimmed V and J ends, which lost 8 bases and 6 bases, there was a span of 15 bases. The CDR3 sequence is CASQPAGRDTQYF. The CDR3 DNA follows: TGTGCCAGCCAACCCGCAGGGAGGGATACGCAGTATTTT.

The chain has TRBV10-3 and TRBJ2-2; the D gene is possibly TRBD2 (5 bases). The CDR3 spans 17 residues. Trimming left V 6 bases short and J 0 bases short, with 17 bases between. Germline V gives CDR1 ENHRY, CDR2 SYGVKD. The CDR3 spells CAIRGAENAANTGELFF. The CDR3 bases are TGTGCCATCAGGGGAGCAGAAAACGCCGCGAACACCGGGGAGCTGTTTTTT.

J is TRBJ1-4 and V is TRBV4-2; D call uncertain. V dropped 2 bases and J dropped 0 bases, with 10 bases sitting between them. The germline gives CDR1 LGHNA, CDR2 YNFKEQ. The CDR3 has 16 amino acids. The CDR3 nucleotides are TGTGCCAGCAGCCAATTGGAGTTCGCAACTAATGAAAAACTGTTTTTT. Protein: CASSQLEFATNEKLFF.

The gene calls are TRBV2 and TRBJ2-3; 7 bases are a match to TRBD1. The CDR3 spans 14 residues. Germline lookup yields CDR1 SNHLY and CDR2 FYNNEI. V shed 7 bases, J shed 6 bases, and the junction held 10 bases outside the gene matches. CDR3 sequence reads: CASIRTGLGDTQYF. In DNA, the CDR3 is TGTGCCAGCATTAGGACAGGATTGGGGGATACGCAGTATTTT.